The 25 T cell receptor beta chains presented below share a single source sample, sequenced in a study of T cell responses to AZD1222 COVID-19 vaccine. Only in-frame clones appear in the TCRdb table, and some are missing; sequencing was by immunoSEQ multiplex PCR. There are around 130,000 clones in the sample; 94% occur only once, and 6% to 7% lies in the top ten. The sample in question was peripheral blood, obtained on day 0 of AZD1222 vaccination. The receptors come from an adult in good health.

The chain uses TRBV5-1 and TRBJ1-1, with D unresolved. V lost 2 bases to trimming and J lost 5 bases, with 16 bases between them. Germline V gene sequence: CDR1 SGHRS, CDR2 YFSETQ. The CDR3 sequence is 15 residues long. CDR3 sequence reads: CASSFEDLGITEAFF. As DNA, the CDR3 is TGCGCCAGCAGCTTTGAAGACTTAGGGATAACTGAAGCTTTCTTT.

The CDR3 nucleotides read TGCAGCGTTGAGGCTGCCGGATTATATGGCTACACCTTC. Protein product: CSVEAAGLYGYTF. This chain joins TRBV29-1 and TRBJ1-2; D is unresolved. The germline V gene encodes CDR1 SQVTM and CDR2 ANQGSEA. V was trimmed by 3 bases and J by 5 bases, leaving 13 bases between them. The CDR3 sequence is 13 residues long.

The gene calls are TRBV5-4 and TRBJ2-2, with D hard to call. Trimming took off 4 bases at V and 0 bases at J, with 7 bases between the two ends. The CDR3 has 14 amino acids. Germline-derived CDR1 and CDR2 are SGHNT and YYREEE (reference sequence). The CDR3 DNA reads TGTGCCAGCAGCGCTAGGACGAACACCGGGGAGCTGTTTTTT. This encodes CASSARTNTGELFF.

This clone occurred once. This chain links TRBV7-9 with TRBJ2-7, with D perhaps TRBD1 or TRBD2 (5 bases each). The CDR3 sequence is 14 residues long. Between the trimmed V and J ends, which lost 1 base and 5 bases, there was a span of 12 bases. In germline, CDR1 is SEHNR, CDR2 FQNEAQ (reference sequence). CDR3 in amino acids: CASSLVEGLHEQYF. The CDR3 DNA reads as TGTGCCAGCAGCTTAGTCGAGGGGTTGCACGAGCAGTACTTC. The entire variable domain, with the rest obtained from reference TRBV7-9 and TRBJ2-7, is as follows: DTGVSQNPRHKITKRGQNVTFRCDPISEHNRLYWYRQTLGQGPEFLTYFQNEAQLEKSRLLSDRFSAERPKGSFSTLEIQRTEQGDSAMYLCASSLVEGLHEQYFGPGTRLTVT.

The V call is TRBV7-9, the J call TRBJ2-1; TRBD2 matches 9 bases. The junction had 17 bases not matched to a gene; V was cut back by 4 bases and J by 7 bases. The CDR3 sequence is 18 residues long. Germline values: CDR1 SEHNR, CDR2 FQNEAQ (reference sequence). This chain's CDR3 is CASSSQSGGSGRVNEQFF. The CDR3 DNA is TGTGCCAGCAGCTCCCAATCCGGAGGTAGCGGGAGAGTGAATGAGCAGTTCTTC.

The chain couples TRBV28 to TRBJ1-5; no clear D gene. Deletions cut 4 bases from V and 9 bases from J, with 10 bases between. CDR3 length: 12 amino acids. Germline values: CDR1 MDHEN, CDR2 SYDVKM. Written as DNA, the CDR3 is TGTGCCAGCAGTTACCTACGGGGGCCCCAGCATTTT. Translating gives CASSYLRGPQHF.

This clone appeared once. The chain carries TRBV11-2 and TRBJ2-7; TRBD2 matches at 13 bases. The V gene's germline CDR1 is SGHAT and CDR2 FQNNGV. V shed 1 base, J shed 2 bases, and the junction held 2 bases outside the gene matches. The CDR3 length is 16 residues. CDR3 in DNA: TGTGCCAGCAGCTTAGCTGGACTAGCGGGAGCCTACGAGCAGTACTTC. This translates into CASSLAGLAGAYEQYF. Full variable domain (missing parts from reference TRBV11-2 and TRBJ2-7): EAGVAQSPRYKIIEKRQSVAFWCNPISGHATLYWYQQILGQGPKLLIQFQNNGVVDDSQLPKDRFSAERLKGVDSTLKIQPAKLEDSAVYLCASSLAGLAGAYEQYFGPGTRLTVT.

This chain uses TRBV5-5 with TRBJ1-5, with a tentative D call TRBD1 (5 bases). The CDR3 totals 16 residues. V was cut by 4 bases and J by 2 bases, with 16 bases left in between. Per germline, CDR1 SGHKS and CDR2 YYEKEE (reference sequence). CDR3 bases: TGTGCCAGCAGCCCGAGGGGAGGCCCGGGCAATCAGCCCCAGCATTTT. It yields the protein CASSPRGGPGNQPQHF.

Comments on this clone: One end of the junction does not line up with germline, which may come from a read error. This rearrangement joins TRBV5-4 to TRBJ2-7; 7 bases agree with TRBD2. This CDR3 region has 11 residues. Germline CDR1 SGHNT, CDR2 YYREEE (reference sequence). This CDR3 is CASSPGPREHF. The CDR3 DNA reads TGTGCCAGCAGCCCGGGACCGCGGGAGCACTTC.

The chain combines TRBV2 with TRBJ2-1, with a possible D match to TRBD1 (6 bases). The V gene lost 6 bases and the J gene lost 0 bases, with 12 bases spanning the gap. The CDR3 consists of 15 residues. Germline-derived CDR1 and CDR2 are SNHLY and FYNNEI. The CDR3 DNA reads as TGTGCCAGCAGCGATACAGGGATCTCCTACAATGAGCAGTTCTTC. Protein: CASSDTGISYNEQFF. Drawing the rest from reference TRBV2 and TRBJ2-1, the complete variable domain is EPEVTQTPSHQVTQMGQEVILRCVPISNHLYFYWYRQILGQKVEFLVSFYNNEISEKSEIFDDQFSVERPDGSNFTLKIRSTKLEDSAMYFCASSDTGISYNEQFFGPGTRLTVL.

The chain recombines TRBV4-1 with TRBJ2-4, with 7 positions matching TRBD1. CDR1 is MGHRA and CDR2 is YSYEKL in the germline V gene. The junction had 11 bases not matched to a gene; V was cut back by 1 base and J by 8 bases. This CDR3 has 16 amino acids. CDR3 sequence reads: CASSQVFGQGVDIQYF. CDR3 bases: TGCGCCAGCAGCCAAGTCTTTGGTCAGGGGGTGGACATTCAGTACTTC.

DNA for the CDR3: TGTGCCAGCAGCATGACTAGCGGGAGATATTGTTGGGGCTCCTACGAGCAGTACTTC. It translates to CASSMTSGRYCWGSYEQYF. The chain employs TRBV21-1 and TRBJ2-7; the DNA was not compared with TRBD2, the D call given in the table. TRBV21-1 is assigned pseudogene status. This CDR3 is built from 19 residues.

The chain couples TRBV9 to TRBJ1-2, with D unresolved. Germline V gene data show CDR1 as SGDLS and CDR2 as YYNGEE. The CDR3 runs 12 residues. The ends were cut back, 0 bases at V and 5 bases at J, with 5 bases in the middle. CDR3 in DNA: TGTGCCAGCAGCGTAGACGAGTATGGCTACACCTTC. Its protein product is CASSVDEYGYTF.

The J gene is TRBJ2-5, the V gene TRBV2, with no clear D. This CDR3 has 15 residues. CDR1 is SNHLY, CDR2 FYNNEI, per germline. Trimming stripped 1 base from V and 5 bases from J, with 14 bases between. The CDR3 DNA sequence: TGTGCCAGCAGTGAAGTCGCTCAAAGCCGGGAGACCCAGTACTTC. It specifies CASSEVAQSRETQYF.

The CDR3 here is CASSPRTSGTTGELFF. The CDR3 DNA sequence: TGTGCCAGCAGCCCCCGGACTAGCGGGACGACCGGGGAGCTGTTTTTT. The chain employs TRBV9 and TRBJ2-2; TRBD2 matches 12 bases. Losses at the gene ends were 4 bases for V and 5 bases for J; bases not matched to a gene: 6. In germline, CDR1 is SGDLS, CDR2 YYNGEE. CDR3 length: 16 amino acids.

This chain joins TRBV7-6 and TRBJ2-1; 9 positions agree with TRBD2. This CDR3 is 16 amino acids long. The germline gives CDR1 SGHVS, CDR2 FNYEAQ. J lost 8 bases, V lost 5 bases, and 13 bases had no gene match. The CDR3 region has the DNA TGTGCCAGCAGCGCCCAACTAGCGGGCCCCCTTGATGAGCAGTTCTTC. Encoded protein: CASSAQLAGPLDEQFF. Filled out from reference TRBV7-6 and TRBJ2-1, the complete variable domain reads GAGVSQSPRYKVTKRGQDVALRCDPISGHVSLYWYRQALGQGPEFLTYFNYEAQQDKSGLPNDRFSAERPEGSISTLTIQRTEQRDSAMYRCASSAQLAGPLDEQFFGPGTRLTVL.

This chain connects TRBV2 to TRBJ2-3; 8 positions match TRBD2. There are 14 residues in the CDR3. V lost 6 bases to trimming and J lost 3 bases; unmatched junction nucleotides: 5. The germline V gene encodes CDR1 SNHLY and CDR2 FYNNEI. The CDR3 DNA reads TGTGCCAGCAGCCCCTCGGGGGGGACAGATACGCAGTATTTT. Its protein product is CASSPSGGTDTQYF.

The gene calls are TRBV2 and TRBJ2-2; TRBD2 might be the D (6 bases). The CDR3 loop spans 15 amino acids. CDR1 SNHLY and CDR2 FYNNEI come from the germline V gene. Trimming removed 11 bases from V and 0 bases from J, with 16 bases in between. This CDR3 reads CAVHRGVANTGELFF. DNA of the CDR3: TGTGCCGTACACCGCGGGGTCGCGAACACCGGGGAGCTGTTTTTT.

This clone appeared a single time. This chain joins TRBV23-1 and TRBJ2-7, with 7 bases aligning to TRBD1. TRBV23-1 is recorded as an ORF, its role being uncertain. The CDR3 runs to 14 residues. Trimming took 8 bases from V and 2 from J; bases not matched to a gene: 9. As DNA, the CDR3 is TGCGCCAGCCGTCTTAAGGGGGCCACCTACGAGCAGTACTTC. It translates to CASRLKGATYEQYF.

The chain uses TRBV19 and TRBJ2-1; 7 positions agree with TRBD2. Germline V lookup: CDR1 LNHDA, CDR2 SQIVND (reference sequence). The CDR3 is 12 amino acids. V shed 5 bases, J shed 12 bases, and the junction held 7 bases outside the gene matches. CDR3 sequence (DNA): TGTGCCAGTAGTCGGGAGGCAAGTGGGCAGTTCTTC. It is translated as CASSREASGQFF.

V and J are TRBV6-5 and TRBJ1-1; D unresolved. The V gene lost 6 bases and the J gene lost 5 bases, with 16 bases spanning the gap. The CDR3 loop spans 14 amino acids. CDR1 and CDR2 (germline): MNHEY, SVGAGI. CDR3 sequence reads: CASRNSPTGTEAFF. The CDR3 DNA is TGTGCCAGCAGAAACAGTCCCACCGGGACTGAAGCTTTCTTT.

This chain connects TRBV11-3 to TRBJ2-1; 7 bases map to TRBD2. This CDR3 is built from 13 residues. Germline V gene sequence: CDR1 SGHNT, CDR2 YENEEA. The junction had 1 base not matched to a gene; V was cut back by 1 base and J by 7 bases. Here the CDR3 DNA reads TGTGCCAGCAGCTTAGCTAGCGGTAATGAGCAGTTCTTC. Its protein is CASSLASGNEQFF. The whole variable domain, filled in from reference TRBV11-3 and TRBJ2-1, reads EAGVVQSPRYKIIEKKQPVAFWCNPISGHNTLYWYLQNLGQGPELLIRYENEEAVDDSQLPKDRFSAERLKGVDSTLKIQPAELGDSAVYLCASSLASGNEQFFGPGTRLTVL.

This chain uses TRBV27 with TRBJ1-3; D unresolved. CDR3 length equals 15 residues. Germline V gene sequence: CDR1 MNHEY, CDR2 SMNVEV (reference sequence). V lost 2 bases and J lost 1, with 9 bases in between. The CDR3 bases are TGTGCCAGCAGTTTACGGCAGGAGTCTGGAAACACCATATATTTT. Encoded protein: CASSLRQESGNTIYF.

The chain couples TRBV4-1 to TRBJ2-3, with D unresolved. V was pared by 4 bases and J by 3 bases, with 5 bases between. The CDR3 extends over 12 amino acids. Germline V CDR1 and CDR2: MGHRA, YSYEKL. The DNA for the CDR3 is TGCGCCAGCAGCCCACCGACAGATACGCAGTATTTT. Translation: CASSPPTDTQYF.

V and J are TRBV19 and TRBJ1-2, with a tentative D call TRBD1 (5 bases). Germline V lookup: CDR1 LNHDA, CDR2 SQIVND (reference sequence). The CDR3 extends over 14 amino acids. Trimming took off 5 bases at V and 0 bases at J, with 10 bases between the two ends. The DNA of the CDR3 is TGTGCCAGTAGTCTTCGGACACCTAACTATGGCTACACCTTC. As protein: CASSLRTPNYGYTF.